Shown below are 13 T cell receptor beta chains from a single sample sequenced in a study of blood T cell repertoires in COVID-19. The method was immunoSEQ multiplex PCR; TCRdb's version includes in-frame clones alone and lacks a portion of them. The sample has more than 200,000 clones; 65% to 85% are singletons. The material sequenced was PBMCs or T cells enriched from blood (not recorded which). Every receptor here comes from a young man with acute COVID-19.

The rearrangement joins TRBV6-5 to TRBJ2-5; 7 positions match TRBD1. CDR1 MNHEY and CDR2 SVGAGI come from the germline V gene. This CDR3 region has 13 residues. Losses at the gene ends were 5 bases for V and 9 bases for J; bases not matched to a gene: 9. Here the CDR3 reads CASSPLGGEAQYF. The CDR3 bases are TGTGCCAGCAGTCCCCTAGGGGGCGAGGCCCAGTACTTC.

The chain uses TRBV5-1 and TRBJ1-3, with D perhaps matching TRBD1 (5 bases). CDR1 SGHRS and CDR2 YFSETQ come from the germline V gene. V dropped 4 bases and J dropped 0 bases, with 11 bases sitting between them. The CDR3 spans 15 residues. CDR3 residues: CASSTSGGSGNTIYF. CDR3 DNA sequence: TGCGCCAGCAGCACCTCGGGGGGCTCTGGAAACACCATATATTTT.

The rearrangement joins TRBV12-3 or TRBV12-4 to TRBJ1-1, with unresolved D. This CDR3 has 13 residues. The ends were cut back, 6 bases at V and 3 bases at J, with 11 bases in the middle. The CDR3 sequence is CASRSRPHTEAFF. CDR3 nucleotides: TGTGCCAGCAGATCGAGGCCCCACACTGAAGCTTTCTTT.

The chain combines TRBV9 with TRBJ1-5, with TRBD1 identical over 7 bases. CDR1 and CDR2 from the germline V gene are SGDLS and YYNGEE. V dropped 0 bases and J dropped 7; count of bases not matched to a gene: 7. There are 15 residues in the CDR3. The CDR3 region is CASSVGGEQGQPQHF. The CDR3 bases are TGTGCCAGCAGCGTAGGGGGGGAACAGGGGCAGCCCCAGCATTTT.

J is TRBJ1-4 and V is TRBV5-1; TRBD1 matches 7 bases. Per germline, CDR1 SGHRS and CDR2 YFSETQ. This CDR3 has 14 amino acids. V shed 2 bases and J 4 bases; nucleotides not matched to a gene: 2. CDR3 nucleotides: TGCGCCAGCAGCTTAGGACAGGTTAATGAAAAACTGTTTTTT. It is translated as CASSLGQVNEKLFF.

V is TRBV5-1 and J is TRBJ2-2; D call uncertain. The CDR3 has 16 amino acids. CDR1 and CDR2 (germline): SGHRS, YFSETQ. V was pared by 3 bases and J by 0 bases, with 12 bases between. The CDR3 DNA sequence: TGCGCCAGCAGCTCCTCGGTGATTTCGAACACCGGGGAGCTGTTTTTT. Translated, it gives CASSSSVISNTGELFF.

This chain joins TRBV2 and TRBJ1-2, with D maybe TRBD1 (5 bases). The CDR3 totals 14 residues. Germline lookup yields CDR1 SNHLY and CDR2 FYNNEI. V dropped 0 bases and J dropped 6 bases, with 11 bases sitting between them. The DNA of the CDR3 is TGTGCCAGCAGTGAAGCGCTTGCAGGGAATGGCTACACCTTC. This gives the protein CASSEALAGNGYTF.

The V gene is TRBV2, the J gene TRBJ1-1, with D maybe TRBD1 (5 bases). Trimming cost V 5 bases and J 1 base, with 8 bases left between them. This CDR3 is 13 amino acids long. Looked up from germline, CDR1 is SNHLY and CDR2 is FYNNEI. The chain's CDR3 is CASSTDRNTEAFF. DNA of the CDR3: TGTGCCAGCAGTACCGACAGGAACACTGAAGCTTTCTTT.

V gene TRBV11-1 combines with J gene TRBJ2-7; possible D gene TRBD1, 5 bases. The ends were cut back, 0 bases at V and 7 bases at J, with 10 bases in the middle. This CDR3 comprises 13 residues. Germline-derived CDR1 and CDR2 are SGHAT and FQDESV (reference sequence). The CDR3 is CASSLAQGEEQYF. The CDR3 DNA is TGTGCCAGCAGCTTAGCTCAGGGCGAGGAGCAGTACTTC.

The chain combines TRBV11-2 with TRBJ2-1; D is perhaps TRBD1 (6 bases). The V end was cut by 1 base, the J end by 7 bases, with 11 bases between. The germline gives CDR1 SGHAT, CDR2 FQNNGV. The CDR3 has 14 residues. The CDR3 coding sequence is TGTGCCAGCAGCTTAGGTTGGGACAAAAATGAGCAGTTCTTC. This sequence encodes CASSLGWDKNEQFF.

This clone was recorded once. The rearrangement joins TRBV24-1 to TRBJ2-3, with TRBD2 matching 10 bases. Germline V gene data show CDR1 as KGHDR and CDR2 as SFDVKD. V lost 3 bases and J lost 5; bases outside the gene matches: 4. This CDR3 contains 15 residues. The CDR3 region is CATSDPSGGQDTQYF. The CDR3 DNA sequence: TGTGCCACCAGTGATCCTAGCGGGGGCCAAGATACGCAGTATTTT.

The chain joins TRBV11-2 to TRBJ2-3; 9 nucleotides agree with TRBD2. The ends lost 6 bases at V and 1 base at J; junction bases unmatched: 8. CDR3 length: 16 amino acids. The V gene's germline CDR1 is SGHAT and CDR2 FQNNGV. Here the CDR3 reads CASRGYIAGGTDTQYF. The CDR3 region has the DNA TGTGCCAGCAGGGGATACATAGCGGGGGGCACAGATACGCAGTATTTT. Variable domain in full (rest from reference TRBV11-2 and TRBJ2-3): EAGVAQSPRYKIIEKRQSVAFWCNPISGHATLYWYQQILGQGPKLLIQFQNNGVVDDSQLPKDRFSAERLKGVDSTLKIQPAKLEDSAVYLCASRGYIAGGTDTQYFGPGTRLTVL.

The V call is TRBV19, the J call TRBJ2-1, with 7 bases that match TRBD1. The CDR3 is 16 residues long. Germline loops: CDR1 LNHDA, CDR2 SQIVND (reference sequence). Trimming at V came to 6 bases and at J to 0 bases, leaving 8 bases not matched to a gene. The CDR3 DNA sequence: TGTGCCAGTAGACGACAGGGAATGAGCTCCTACAATGAGCAGTTCTTC. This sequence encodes CASRRQGMSSYNEQFF.